This TCR beta chain came from a study of CD8 T cells in ankylosing spondylitis (dated by TCRdb to about 2017). For the study in its entirety: The study profiled T cell receptor beta repertoires in healthy donors and ankylosing spondylitis patients to find disease-linked TCR variants. The full study cohort was made up of 25 ankylosing spondylitis patients and 95 to 130 healthy donors. Peripheral blood was sampled, and synovial fluid was also collected from ankylosing spondylitis patients.

Data came from an Illumina HiSeq 2500. Quantitative 5'-RACE with molecular barcodes was the method used to prepare the TCR beta libraries. The paper's data handling went like this. A new computational method, built on a probabilistic model of VDJ rearrangement, was used to identify disease-linked TCR variants. The raw public reads went through TCRdb reprocessing: fastp at Q25, MiXCR clone calling, in-frame beta chains kept. Every distinct CDR3 protein forms one entry, paired with its most common genes and DNA. The V and J calls and clone size come from TCRdb's table, not from the authors' own analysis. The sample contains about 69,000 distinct CDR3 sequences, under 5.5% of them found a single time. Roughly 2.3% of the sample is taken by the ten largest. What the work shows at the level of the full study, not this receptor alone: Some motif variants had previously been reported in the synovial fluid and blood of reactive arthritis patients, which suggests shared mechanisms of disease initiation. The disease-linked clones had a CD8+ phenotype and were found at relatively low frequencies in peripheral blood. Blood from ankylosing spondylitis patients appeared to be characterized by a TCR beta motif composed of under 10 highly homologous amino acid variants. According to the report, matched synovial fluid samples from ankylosing spondylitis patients were significantly enriched for the disease-linked clones.

The CDR1 and CDR2 encoded by the germline V gene are SGHTA and FQGNSA. CDR3 length: 12 amino acids, cysteine to phenylalanine. Kept here is only the CDR3 DNA, which spans 36 bases and is read in frame from base 1. Cut back by 4 bases and 9 bases, the V and J ends lie 10 bases apart. This clonotype appeared many times. The antigen it recognizes is unknown. Base qualities are not recorded, but no much larger clone differs from it by a single base. The specimen was blood, either unsorted or a sorted T cell fraction (not recorded which). The sequence joins TRBV7-2 to TRBJ2-1; TRBD1 could be the D gene, as 6 bases match. This clonotype was obtained from a male donor with ankylosing spondylitis or in good health (not recorded which). The CDR3 reads CASSSQGFEQFF. Here is the DNA: TGTGCCAGCAGCTCACAGGGTTTTGAGCAGTTCTTC.